The 19 T cell receptor beta chains presented below share a single source sample, sequenced in a study of shared clonotypes between healthy human individuals (TCRdb year 2020). CD8 naive samples were obtained by positive selection for CCR7 among CD45RO-negative cells, yielding a CD45RA+CCR7+ population from which TemRA cells were excluded. Receptor libraries were prepared by the immunoSEQ multiplex PCR assay. TCRdb took this table from immuneACCESS and kept in-frame rearrangements with V and J called. Such tables lack part of the clones; where checked against another copy, unresolved V genes explain under half of the gap, and the rest is unexplained. In this sample the table shows around 600,000 clones, 85% to 95% of which occur a single time. Over 0.095% of the sample rests with the top ten. The specimen sequenced was naive CD8+ T cells sorted from blood. The cell subset or site label, as the study defines it: CD45RA+CCR7+. These receptors all come from a woman younger than 45 in good health.

The V call is TRBV2, the J call TRBJ2-7, with TRBD2 matching over 9 bases. Losses at the gene ends were 6 bases for V and 6 bases for J; bases not matched to a gene: 18. Germline V gives CDR1 SNHLY, CDR2 FYNNEI. The CDR3 has 17 residues. The CDR3 region has the DNA TGTGCCAGCAGGGCAACGGGACTAGCCAGGATGAGGGGCGAGCAGTACTTC. It yields the protein CASRATGLARMRGEQYF.

The chain is built from TRBV27 and TRBJ2-5; weak D call: TRBD2 (6 bases). Germline V lookup: CDR1 MNHEY, CDR2 SMNVEV (reference sequence). This CDR3 region has 15 residues. V lost 4 bases and J lost 7, with 19 bases in between. The CDR3 coding sequence is TGTGCCAGCAGTTCAGTCGGGACGGGGGATCGGACCCAGTACTTC. This sequence encodes CASSSVGTGDRTQYF.

Concerning this clone: This same CDR3 is encoded by further DNA sequences in the sample. The chain has TRBV11-2 and TRBJ2-7, with a tentative D call TRBD1 (6 bases). Trimming stripped 1 base from V and 6 bases from J, with 7 bases between. Germline CDR1 SGHAT, CDR2 FQNNGV. There are 12 residues in the CDR3. The CDR3 protein is CASSLGGREQYF. In DNA form, the CDR3 reads TGTGCCAGCAGCTTAGGGGGGCGCGAGCAGTACTTC.

The V and J genes are TRBV10-3 and TRBJ2-2; D is perhaps TRBD1 (5 bases). Germline V gives CDR1 ENHRY, CDR2 SYGVKD. The CDR3 totals 14 residues. Trimming stripped 4 bases from V and 3 bases from J, with 9 bases between. The CDR3 loop is CAISGGTYTGELFF. The CDR3 DNA follows: TGTGCCATCAGTGGGGGCACCTACACCGGGGAGCTGTTTTTT.

The V gene is TRBV29-1, the J gene TRBJ2-7, with 9 nucleotides matching TRBD1. CDR3 length equals 14 residues. In germline, CDR1 is SQVTM, CDR2 ANQGSEA. J was trimmed by 4 bases and V by 7 bases; bases with no gene match: 11. The CDR3 loop reads CSARGQGNGYEQYF. The CDR3 DNA reads as TGCAGCGCCCGGGGACAGGGTAACGGGTACGAGCAGTACTTC.

The genes are TRBV27 and TRBJ2-7; the match to TRBD2 covers 16 bases. Germline CDR1 and CDR2: MNHEY and SMNVEV (reference sequence). J gave up 2 bases and V 6 bases, and 7 bases lay outside the gene matches. This CDR3 contains 17 residues. The CDR3 sequence is CASRPGLAGGPTYEQYF. CDR3 DNA: TGTGCCAGCAGGCCGGGACTAGCGGGAGGGCCGACCTACGAGCAGTACTTC.

The rearrangement uses TRBV30 and TRBJ1-5, with TRBD1 as a possible D gene (5 bases). The germline gives CDR1 GTSNPN, CDR2 SVGIG (reference sequence). The CDR3 contains 15 residues. V dropped 2 bases and J dropped 2 bases, with 13 bases sitting between them. In nucleotides, the CDR3 is TGTGCCTGGAGTCCGTCCTTGACAGGCAATCAGCCCCAGCATTTT. Residues: CAWSPSLTGNQPQHF.

On this clone: A much larger clone differs from this one at a single base, so this may be a read error. Different DNA sequences within this sample yield the same CDR3. This chain links TRBV4-2 with TRBJ1-1; D unclear. Germline CDR1 LGHNA, CDR2 YNFKEQ. This CDR3 spans 11 amino acids. Trimming left V 4 bases short and J 5 bases short, with 5 bases between. CDR3: CASSLGTEAFF. CDR3 DNA: TGTGCCAGCAGCCTGGGGACTGAAGCTTTCTTT.

The chain is built from TRBV27 and TRBJ1-4, with 7 bases fitting TRBD1. V gave up 4 bases and J gave up 2 bases; unmatched junction bases: 16. CDR1 and CDR2 (germline): MNHEY, SMNVEV (reference sequence). The CDR3 contains 19 residues. The CDR3 coding sequence is TGTGCCAGCAGTTCCTCTTGGGGGGACAGTTATGGCACTAATGAAAAACTGTTTTTT. Translation gives CASSSSWGDSYGTNEKLFF.

The chain combines TRBV28 with TRBJ2-3; D is unclear. Trimming cost V 6 bases and J 2 bases, with 9 bases left between them. The CDR3 sequence is 13 residues long. The V gene's germline CDR1 is MDHEN and CDR2 SYDVKM. The CDR3 sequence is CASSRQPTDTQYF. CDR3 nucleotides: TGTGCCAGCAGCCGACAACCCACAGATACGCAGTATTTT.

V and J are TRBV2 and TRBJ1-1, with TRBD1 matching 9 bases. V shed 3 bases and J 0 bases; nucleotides not matched to a gene: 8. Per the germline V gene, CDR1 is SNHLY and CDR2 is FYNNEI. The CDR3 runs to 17 residues. The CDR3 region is CASSDSTGTGLNTEAFF. The CDR3 nucleotides are TGTGCCAGCAGTGACTCCACCGGGACAGGGTTGAACACTGAAGCTTTCTTT.

The V call is TRBV28, the J call TRBJ2-1; 14 nucleotides align to TRBD2. Trimming took 4 bases from V and 9 from J; bases not matched to a gene: 11. Germline V gene sequence: CDR1 MDHEN, CDR2 SYDVKM. The length of the CDR3 is 17 residues. CDR3 sequence: CASSYTTSGRASPEQFF. The CDR3 DNA reads as TGTGCCAGCAGTTACACGACTAGCGGGAGGGCCTCGCCTGAGCAGTTCTTC.

The chain links TRBV9 to TRBJ2-7, with 8 bases that match TRBD2. Looked up from germline, CDR1 is SGDLS and CDR2 is YYNGEE. The CDR3 loop spans 14 amino acids. The V segment lost 3 bases and the J segment 3 bases; nucleotides outside the gene matches: 5. CDR3 bases: TGTGCCAGCAGCGAAGCGGGAGAGAACTACGAGCAGTACTTC. This gives the protein CASSEAGENYEQYF.

The V gene is TRBV29-1, the J gene TRBJ1-1; D is perhaps TRBD1 (5 bases). The CDR3 covers 12 residues. Germline CDR1 SQVTM, CDR2 ANQGSEA. Trimming pared 4 bases from V and 7 bases from J, leaving 13 bases between. CDR3 protein: CSVGQGGVEAFF. CDR3 in DNA: TGCAGCGTTGGTCAGGGAGGGGTTGAAGCTTTCTTT.

The chain employs TRBV27 and TRBJ2-6, with 11 bases fitting TRBD1. The CDR3 totals 16 residues. V trimming: 5 bases; J trimming: 3 bases; junction bases outside the gene matches: 3. Germline values: CDR1 MNHEY, CDR2 SMNVEV (reference sequence). Here the CDR3 reads CASSRTGGFGANVLTF. DNA of the CDR3: TGTGCCAGCAGTCGGACAGGGGGCTTTGGGGCCAACGTCCTGACTTTC.

The J gene is TRBJ1-1, the V gene TRBV5-7; TRBD1 matches 7 bases. TRBV5-7 is recorded as an ORF, its role being uncertain. The CDR3 has 12 residues. The trim removed 4 bases at V and 6 bases at J, leaving 3 bases unmatched. CDR3 residues: CASSRQGPEAFF. CDR3 DNA: TGTGCCAGCAGCCGACAGGGCCCTGAAGCTTTCTTT.

The rearrangement links TRBV7-9 to TRBJ2-3, with 8 nucleotides matching TRBD1. Per germline, CDR1 SEHNR and CDR2 FQNEAQ (reference sequence). This CDR3 spans 17 amino acids. V gave up 3 bases and J gave up 6 bases; unmatched junction bases: 14. The CDR3, as DNA: TGTGCCAGCAGCTTGTTATCCGCAGGGGGCGTCGGGGATACGCAGTATTTT. Encoded protein: CASSLLSAGGVGDTQYF.

The chain recombines TRBV16 with TRBJ2-7; 9 positions match TRBD2. Per germline, CDR1 KGHSY and CDR2 FQNENV. With V trimmed by 1 base and J by 4 bases, 5 bases remained unmatched. The CDR3 covers 15 residues. CDR3 DNA sequence: TGTGCCAGCAGCCAATTGAGCGGGAGGATGTACGAGCAGTACTTC. Its translation is CASSQLSGRMYEQYF. The whole variable domain, remainder taken from reference TRBV16 and TRBJ2-7, is GEEVAQTPKHLVRGEGQKAKLYCAPIKGHSYVFWYQQVLKNEFKFLISFQNENVFDETGMPKERFSAKCLPNSPCSLEIQATKLEDSAVYFCASSQLSGRMYEQYFGPGTRLTVT.

The genes are TRBV7-3 and TRBJ1-2; 7 bases map to TRBD1. V gave up 1 base and J gave up 0 bases; unmatched junction bases: 11. Germline loops: CDR1 SGHTA, CDR2 FQGTGA. This CDR3 is 18 amino acids long. The CDR3 coding sequence is TGTGCCAGCAGCTTAAACCCCGATAGGACAGGAACTAACTATGGCTACACCTTC. It codes for CASSLNPDRTGTNYGYTF.